These T cell receptor beta chains were read from a single sample in a study of blood T cell repertoires in COVID-19. Produced via immunoSEQ multiplex PCR; TCRdb's table is partial and in-frame only. The sample contains about 160,000 clones, roughly 90% of which appear only once. The specimen was peripheral blood. The origin of the receptors is a woman in her fifties or sixties who had recovered from COVID-19. Each CDR3 is given with its conserved first and last residue. D genes are given only for firm matches. Rows give clone size only sometimes, using once, few, many, or a class for an expanded clone.

TGTGCCAGCAGCCAAGACGGAGTGATGCAGTATTTT | CASSQDGVMQYF | . | TRBJ2-3 | 12 | . | TRBV4-2
TGTGCCAGCAGTTTACACACCGGGACAGGGGCGATCTATAATTCACCCCTCCACTTT | CASSLHTGTGAIYNSPLHF | TRBD1 | TRBJ1-6 | 19 | . | TRBV27
TGCGCCAGCAAGGGGTCAGAGCAAGAGACCCAGTACTTC | CASKGSEQETQYF | . | TRBJ2-5 | 13 | once | TRBV5-1
TGCGCCAGCAGTGGAATTTTGGGGGGACAGCAAGAGACCCAGTACTTC | CASSGILGGQQETQYF | . | TRBJ2-5 | 16 | . | TRBV10-1
TGTGCCAGCAGCCTCCGACAGGGGACAGATACGCAGTATTTT | CASSLRQGTDTQYF | TRBD1 | TRBJ2-3 | 14 | . | TRBV3-1/TRBV3-2
TGTGCCAGTAGCTCACCGGGACAGGGGGCACTCCTAGAGACCCAGTACTTC | CASSSPGQGALLETQYF | TRBD1 | TRBJ2-5 | 17 | few | TRBV19
TGTGCCAGCAGCCGACAGGAAATTGGAAACACCATATATTTT | CASSRQEIGNTIYF | . | TRBJ1-3 | 14 | . | TRBV5-8
TGTGCCAGCACCTACACAGGGAACACTGAAGCTTTCTTT | CASTYTGNTEAFF | . | TRBJ1-1 | 13 | . | TRBV7-8
TGTGCCAGCAGCCTTCGACAGGGGGCGTCTGGGGCCAACGTCCTGACTTTC | CASSLRQGASGANVLTF | TRBD1 | TRBJ2-6 | 17 | . | TRBV11-2
TGTGCCAGCAGTCGATCGGCAGGGGGTACCTACGAGCAGTACTTC | CASSRSAGGTYEQYF | TRBD1 | TRBJ2-7 | 15 | . | TRBV6-6
TGTGCCAGTAGGAGGGACCCTCAAGGGGGAGAGCAGTACTTC | CASRRDPQGGEQYF | . | TRBJ2-7 | 14 | . | TRBV19
TGTGCCACCAGTTCTCAGGGGGACAATGAGCAGTTCTTC | CATSSQGDNEQFF | TRBD1 | TRBJ2-1 | 13 | . | TRBV15
TGTGCCAGCGGGGACAGGGGGCCTGGGGCCAACGTCCTGACTTTC | CASGDRGPGANVLTF | TRBD1 | TRBJ2-6 | 15 | . | TRBV6-5
TGCGTCGAAGGAGGGAGAACTAATTCACCCCTCCACTTT | CVEGGRTNSPLHF | . | TRBJ1-6 | 13 | . | TRBV23-1
TGTGCCAGCAGTAACGGTGGGGGCACCTACGAGCAGTACTTC | CASSNGGGTYEQYF | . | TRBJ2-7 | 14 | once | TRBV14
TGCGCCAGCAGCCCTGGACTAGCGGGGGTTGGTGAGCAGTTCTTC | CASSPGLAGVGEQFF | TRBD2 | TRBJ2-1 | 15 | . | TRBV4-1
TGCGCCAGCAGTGAGTGGACAGGGGGACACCGGGGAGCTGTTTTT | CASSEWTGGHRGAVF | TRBD1 | TRBJ2-2 | 15 | . | TRBV10-1
TGTGCCTCTGAGAGACTTGAAGCTTTCTTT | CASERLEAFF | . | TRBJ1-1 | 10 | . | TRBV30
TGCGCCAGCAGCAGGACAGGGGAGCGGCTAGCGGGAGCAGGGACCCAGTACTTC | CASSRTGERLAGAGTQYF | . | TRBJ2-5 | 18 | few | TRBV5-1
TGTGCCAGCGGGACACGAGGACACACTGAAGCTTTCTTT | CASGTRGHTEAFF | . | TRBJ1-1 | 13 | . | TRBV6-6
TGTGCCAGCAGCGGGTGGACAGAGACGTATGGCTACACCTTC | CASSGWTETYGYTF | . | TRBJ1-2 | 14 | . | TRBV28
TGTGCCAGCTCACCGGGACAGGGCGCCTTCTATGGCTACACCTTC | CASSPGQGAFYGYTF | TRBD1 | TRBJ1-2 | 15 | . | TRBV18
TGTGCCAGCAGCGACAGGGAGAGCTACGAGCAGTACTTC | CASSDRESYEQYF | TRBD1 | TRBJ2-7 | 13 | . | TRBV6-5
TGTGCCAGCAGCCAAGCGCACAGCTACGAGCAGTACTTC | CASSQAHSYEQYF | . | TRBJ2-7 | 13 | . | TRBV14
TGTGCCAGTAGCACCGGGACAGAAAACAATGAGCAGTTCTTC | CASSTGTENNEQFF | TRBD1 | TRBJ2-1 | 14 | . | TRBV19
TGTGCCAGCAGCGGGACAGCAATGAACACTGAAGCTTTCTTT | CASSGTAMNTEAFF | TRBD1 | TRBJ1-1 | 14 | . | TRBV6-5
TGTGCCAGCAGTCTCAACAGGGGAACCAGCAATCAGCCCCAGCATTTT | CASSLNRGTSNQPQHF | TRBD1 | TRBJ1-5 | 16 | . | TRBV7-9
TGTGCCAGCAGCCAAGCGCCTTCTAGCGGGAGTTACAATGAGCAGTTCTTC | CASSQAPSSGSYNEQFF | TRBD2 | TRBJ2-1 | 17 | . | TRBV14
TGTGCCAGCAGCTTAAGTCTAAACACTGAAGCTTTCTTT | CASSLSLNTEAFF | . | TRBJ1-1 | 13 | . | TRBV11-3